The table lists the clone carrying this TCR beta chain with a count of one. Its cognate antigen is unknown. V shed 1 base and J shed 0 bases, with 12 bases lying between them. From germline, CDR1 is SGHNT and CDR2 YENEEA. CDR3 length: 16 residues. The entry originates in a study of cytomegalovirus exposure and HLA in healthy donors. At the level of the study: A prior analysis found 90 million to 120 million unique TCR beta sequences from around 180 million T cells.

A multiplex PCR was run with 60 Vbeta primers and 13 Jbeta primers. Assay: immunoSEQ multiplex PCR; the TCRdb copy retains only in-frame clones and omits some. Here the sample spans fewer than 200,000 clones, 70% to 85% being singletons. Broader study findings: The authors assumed roughly uniform sequencing depth across donors for presence/absence analyses. The study flagged roughly 150 TCR beta chains as cytomegalovirus-associated.

All the people who gave samples were healthy bone marrow donors. The receptor's source is a human donor in good health. The chain couples TRBV11-3 to TRBJ1-1; D is possibly TRBD1 (5 bases). The sequenced material came from PBMCs. The CDR3 loop is CASSLGQDRMNTEAFF. The DNA for the CDR3 is TGTGCCAGCAGCTTAGGCCAAGACAGAATGAACACTGAAGCTTTCTTT.